This passage covers 5 T cell receptor beta chains from one sample sequenced in a study of OX40 agonist ivuxolimab in advanced cancers. Profiling relied on immunoSEQ multiplex PCR, and the TCRdb table lists in-frame clones only, not all of them. The sample gives around 56,000 clones, approximately 79% of which show up once; 3.5% to 4.5% is in the top ten. The source material was CD4+ or CD8+ T cells sorted from blood, sampled in a trial of the OX40 agonist ivuxolimab. The receptors here all came from an adult with an advanced solid tumor such as melanoma, head and neck, liver or kidney cancer.

This clone was counted a few times. Within the sample, other DNA sequences also encode this same CDR3. This chain uses TRBV11-2 with TRBJ1-1; D uncertain. This CDR3 contains 12 residues. V shed 7 bases and J shed 2 bases, with 8 bases lying between them. Germline-derived CDR1 and CDR2 are SGHAT and FQNNGV. CDR3 bases: TGTGCCAGCAATCGGCCCAACACTGAAGCTTTCTTT. Amino acid sequence: CASNRPNTEAFF.

Comment on this clone: Mismatch with germline at one junction end may stem from a read error. V and J are TRBV7-3 and TRBJ2-5; D call uncertain. Germline CDR1 reads SGHTA; CDR2 reads FQGTGA. This CDR3 has 13 amino acids. CDR3 sequence (DNA): TGTGCCAGCAGCTTAACCCTCCAAGGGACCCAGTACTTC. This encodes CASSLTLQGTQYF.

The chain has TRBV19 and TRBJ1-4, with D uncertain. The germline V gene has CDR1 LNHDA and CDR2 SQIVND (reference sequence). The CDR3 contains 14 residues. Trimming shortened V by 1 base and J by 7 bases, and 10 bases separated the two germline ends. The CDR3, as DNA: TGTGCCAGTAGTATAGGAACATCGGGTGAAAAACTGTTTTTT. As protein: CASSIGTSGEKLFF.

The chain carries TRBV27 and TRBJ2-1; D is possibly TRBD1 (6 bases). CDR1 is MNHEY and CDR2 is SMNVEV in the germline V gene (reference sequence). This CDR3 is 15 amino acids long. V lost 3 bases, J lost 10 bases, and 19 bases lay in between. CDR3 DNA: TGTGCCAGCAGTTTTTGGCAGGGGAGCCCAAGGGAGCAGTTCTTC. Amino acid sequence: CASSFWQGSPREQFF.

The chain recombines TRBV29-1 with TRBJ1-1; no firm D call. The ends were cut back, 6 bases at V and 5 bases at J, with 16 bases in the middle. The CDR3 length is 13 residues. CDR1 and CDR2 from the germline V gene are SQVTM and ANQGSEA. DNA of the CDR3: TGCAGCGTGCGGGGAACTTGGGGAACTGAAGCTTTCTTT. It specifies CSVRGTWGTEAFF.